The rows below give T cell receptor beta chains drawn from one sample of a study of patients and donors after allogeneic stem cell transplantation. TCRdb re-called the RT-PCR reads through MiXCR, storing one row per CDR3 protein. Seen here are fewer than 200,000 distinct CDR3 sequences, 30% observed once, and the top ten hold approximately 3%. Sequenced input: blood, either unsorted or a sorted T cell fraction (not recorded which). Receptors were obtained from a human donor who was either an allogeneic HSCT recipient or a stem cell or donor lymphocyte infusion donor (not recorded which). It is not recorded whose cells these are; they may come from a transplant donor. Both conserved end residues are part of each CDR3. Fields, in order: J gene, clone size, D gene, V gene, CDR3 protein, CDR3 DNA. The D gene is left open where the match is weak. Clone size is given for some rows only: seen once, a few or many times, or a class if the clone is expanded.

TRBJ2-3	few	TRBD2	TRBV5-5	CASSLVPSGKDTQYF	TGTGCCAGCAGCTTGGTACCTAGCGGTAAAGATACGCAGTATTTT
TRBJ1-2	few	NA	TRBV20-1	CSARDVGYTF	TGCAGTGCTAGAGATGTTGGCTACACCTTC
TRBJ1-5	many	NA	TRBV6-6	CASGRGGNQPQHF	TGTGCCAGCGGCAGGGGCGGCAATCAGCCCCAGCATTTT
TRBJ2-1	NA	TRBD2	TRBV11-2	CASSLNSGPTYNEQFF	TGTGCCAGCAGCCTCAATAGCGGGCCAACCTACAATGAGCAGTTCTTC
TRBJ1-5	many	NA	TRBV28	CASRQIWGDGQPQHF	TGTGCCAGCAGGCAGATTTGGGGGGATGGTCAGCCCCAGCATTTT
TRBJ1-4	many	TRBD1	TRBV30	CAWSVQGAEKLFF	TGTGCCTGGAGTGTACAGGGGGCTGAAAAACTGTTTTTT
TRBJ2-1	once	TRBD2	TRBV28	CASRGKGIAGVPLNEQFF	TGTGCCAGCAGGGGCAAAGGGATTGCGGGAGTACCTCTCAATGAGCAGTTCTTC
TRBJ1-1	NA	NA	TRBV6-2/TRBV6-3	CASSYLTGTEAFF	TGTGCCAGCAGTTACTTGACAGGCACTGAAGCTTTCTTT
TRBJ2-7	few	NA	TRBV11-1	CASSLGLGRKSSYEQYF	TGTGCCAGCAGCTTAGGTTTGGGCCGAAAGAGCTCCTACGAGCAGTACTTC
TRBJ2-1	NA	TRBD1	TRBV20-1	CSASRSGGAGYELFF	TGCAGTGCTAGTAGGTCAGGGGGCGCAGGGTATGAGCTGTTCTTC
TRBJ2-3	NA	TRBD1	TRBV5-1	CASTLQGSDTQYF	TGCGCCAGCACCTTACAGGGGTCGGATACGCAGTATTTT
TRBJ1-1	few	NA	TRBV7-9	CASSPDSYNTEAFF	TGTGCCAGCAGCCCGGACAGCTACAACACTGAAGCTTTCTTT
TRBJ2-1	few	NA	TRBV24-1	CATSDSSKSNEQFF	TGTGCCACCAGTGATTCCAGTAAGAGCAATGAGCAGTTCTTC
TRBJ2-7	NA	NA	TRBV20-1	CSVANRVEQYF	TGCAGTGTCGCGAATAGAGTCGAGCAGTACTTC
TRBJ1-4	NA	NA	TRBV7-9	CASSLAGHLGEKLFF	TGTGCCAGCAGCTTAGCGGGACACCTTGGGGAAAAACTGTTTTTT
TRBJ1-1	NA	NA	TRBV12-3/TRBV12-4	CASSLGGTTEAFF	TGTGCCAGCAGTTTAGGGGGGACCACTGAAGCTTTCTTT
TRBJ2-6	few	NA	TRBV5-8	CASRFQVSGANVLTF	TGTGCCAGCAGGTTTCAAGTCTCTGGGGCCAACGTCCTGACTTTC
TRBJ2-5	NA	TRBD2	TRBV6-5	CASSYLGTRLRETQYF	TGTGCCAGCAGTTACCTCGGGACTAGGCTTCGCGAGACCCAGTACTTC
TRBJ2-1	NA	NA	TRBV18	CASVWGNGYTEQFF	TGTGCCAGCGTCTGGGGGAACGGCTACACTGAGCAGTTCTTC
TRBJ1-4	few	TRBD1	TRBV30	CAWSKRTGLNEKLFF	TGTGCCTGGAGTAAAAGGACAGGGCTAAATGAAAAACTGTTTTTT
TRBJ2-5	NA	NA	TRBV10-3	CAITSSLGQETQYF	TGTGCCATCACCAGCTCTTTGGGTCAAGAGACCCAGTACTTC
TRBJ1-2	NA	NA	TRBV4-1	CASSHPTGLEDYGYTF	TGCGCCAGCAGCCACCCTACGGGTCTGGAGGACTATGGCTACACCTTC
TRBJ1-1	few	TRBD1	TRBV28	CASSGDRVEAFF	TGTGCCAGCAGTGGAGACAGGGTTGAAGCTTTCTTT
TRBJ2-3	few	NA	TRBV11-2	CASMRGGSGSTDTQYF	TGTGCCAGCATGAGGGGGGGATCGGGAAGCACAGATACGCAGTATTTT
TRBJ1-1	NA	NA	TRBV3-1	CASSQTPGRPNTEAFF	TGTGCCAGCAGCCAAACCCCCGGACGCCCGAACACTGAAGCTTTCTTT
TRBJ2-7	NA	NA	TRBV28	CASTGTFNSYEQYF	TGTGCCAGCACTGGGACTTTCAACTCCTACGAGCAGTACTTC
TRBJ2-7	NA	TRBD1	TRBV12-3/TRBV12-4	CASSSRQGKGAYEQYF	TGTGCCAGCAGTAGCCGACAGGGTAAGGGCGCCTACGAGCAGTACTTC
TRBJ1-5	NA	NA	TRBV20-1	CSAHIAGIGNQPQHF	TGCAGTGCTCATATAGCCGGGATTGGTAATCAGCCCCAGCATTTT
TRBJ2-1	NA	TRBD2	TRBV7-9	CASSLGTSPFVF	TGTGCCAGCAGCCTCGGGACTAGCCCTTTTGTCTTC
TRBJ2-1	NA	TRBD2	TRBV28	CATEREVYNEQFF	TGTGCCACGGAGCGGGAGGTCTACAATGAGCAGTTCTTC
TRBJ1-1	few	NA	TRBV11-2	CASSFYRGDNTEAFF	TGTGCCAGCAGCTTCTATCGGGGGGATAACACTGAAGCTTTCTTT
TRBJ1-3	NA	NA	TRBV5-1	CASSLDATVNTIYF	TGCGCCAGCAGCTTGGATGCCACCGTCAACACCATATATTTT
TRBJ2-3	NA	TRBD1	TRBV20-1	CSARDRDRGTDTQYF	TGCAGTGCTAGAGATAGGGACAGGGGAACAGATACGCAGTATTTT
TRBJ1-2	few	NA	TRBV27	CASSDLGRLSYGYTF	TGTGCCAGCAGCGATCTGGGCAGGTTGAGCTATGGCTACACCTTC
TRBJ2-7	NA	TRBD1	TRBV25-1	CASSERQGAEQYF	TGTGCCAGCAGTGAACGACAGGGGGCAGAGCAGTACTTC
TRBJ1-1	NA	NA	TRBV7-9	CASSLGTFMNTEAFF	TGTGCCAGCAGCTTGGGGACTTTCATGAACACTGAAGCTTTCTTT
TRBJ2-5	NA	NA	TRBV5-1	CASTQQGETQYF	TGCGCCAGCACTCAACAGGGAGAGACCCAGTACTTC
TRBJ1-1	few	NA	TRBV12-3/TRBV12-4	CASSLGDTEAFF	TGTGCCAGCAGTTTAGGTGACACTGAAGCTTTCTTT
TRBJ2-1	few	NA	TRBV10-3	CAISEFLLSYNEQFF	TGTGCCATCAGTGAGTTTCTCCTCTCCTACAATGAGCAGTTCTTC
TRBJ2-7	NA	TRBD1	TRBV27	CASSLKGQASYEQYF	TGTGCCAGCAGTTTAAAGGGACAGGCCTCCTACGAGCAGTACTTC
TRBJ1-2	few	TRBD1	TRBV29-1	CSLRDRDSYGYTF	TGCAGCCTTAGGGACAGGGATTCCTATGGCTACACCTTC
TRBJ2-1	NA	NA	TRBV20-1	CSATGPPPYNEQFF	TGCAGTGCTACCGGGCCCCCACCATACAATGAGCAGTTCTTC
TRBJ1-3	NA	NA	TRBV30	CAWSKGQPGNTIYF	TGTGCCTGGAGTAAAGGACAGCCTGGAAACACCATATATTTT
TRBJ2-1	NA	NA	TRBV9	CASSVAPGDEQFF	TGTGCCAGCAGCGTAGCCCCCGGAGATGAGCAGTTCTTC
TRBJ1-2	few	NA	TRBV4-3	CASSQVTGIVLYGYTF	TGCGCCAGCAGCCAAGTTACAGGGATTGTACTTTATGGCTACACCTTC
TRBJ2-2	many	NA	TRBV4-2	CASSKRGTIGELFF	TGTGCCAGCAGCAAACGAGGGACAATCGGGGAGCTGTTTTTT
TRBJ2-1	NA	TRBD2	TRBV12-5	CASAIRLADYNEQFF	TGTGCTAGTGCCATAAGACTAGCGGATTACAATGAGCAGTTCTTC
TRBJ1-1	NA	NA	TRBV6-5	CASKKHDNTEAFF	TGTGCCAGCAAGAAACACGACAACACTGAAGCTTTCTTT
TRBJ2-2	NA	NA	TRBV27	CASSFTYTGELFF	TGTGCCAGCAGTTTTACTTATACCGGGGAGCTGTTTTTT
TRBJ2-3	few	TRBD2	TRBV7-8	CASRSRLARYF	TGTGCCAGCAGGTCTAGACTAGCGCGGTATTTT